Listed here is a single TCR beta chain. TCRdb's copy holds only in-frame clones and misses some; the assay was immunoSEQ multiplex PCR. The top ten hold approximately 3.4% of the sample, which has about 220,000 clones, 80% to 90% seen once. The CDR3 runs 15 residues. In germline, CDR1 is MGHDK, CDR2 SYGVNS. V shed 3 bases and J 5 bases; nucleotides not matched to a gene: 8. This record comes from a study of blood T cell repertoires in COVID-19. The age range of participants was about 18 to 89 years, with residence in about two dozen US areas. Which cohort a participant joined came from the clinical history participants gave.

This rearrangement joins TRBV25-1 to TRBJ2-5; 8 positions agree with TRBD2. Source material: PBMCs or T cells enriched from blood (not recorded which). The clonotype originates from a woman younger than 35 in a cohort exposed to, infected with or recovered from COVID-19 (not recorded which). The CDR3 here is CASSEFGGGRETQYF. In DNA, the CDR3 is TGTGCCAGCAGTGAGTTCGGGGGGGGCCGGGAGACCCAGTACTTC.